Shown below are 9 T cell receptor beta chains from a single sample sequenced in a study of cytomegalovirus exposure and HLA in healthy donors. Vbeta (60) and Jbeta (13) primers were used in the PCR. Assay used: immunoSEQ multiplex PCR; TCRdb lists only in-frame clones, some missing. The sample has a few hundred thousand clones, 85% to 90% seen once; the top ten hold about 1%. The sample consisted of PBMCs. These receptors were collected from a woman younger than 30 in good health and CMV-seronegative.

CDR3 amino acids: CASSLDDRGAETQYF. The DNA for the CDR3 is TGTGCCAGCAGCTTGGACGACAGGGGAGCTGAGACCCAGTACTTC. The J gene is TRBJ2-5, the V gene TRBV5-4, with 8 bases lining up with TRBD1. J was trimmed by 5 bases and V by 0 bases; bases with no gene match: 6. The CDR3 runs 15 residues. Germline CDR1 reads SGHNT; CDR2 reads YYREEE (reference sequence). Combining the CDR3 with reference TRBV5-4 and TRBJ2-5 gives the whole variable domain ETGVTQSPTHLIKTRGQQVTLRCSSQSGHNTVSWYQQALGQGPQFIFQYYREEENGRGNFPPRFSGLQFPNYSSELNVNALELDDSALYLCASSLDDRGAETQYFGPGTRLLVL.

This clone was picked up a small number of times. V usage is TRBV7-3 and J usage is TRBJ1-1; the D gene is possibly TRBD1 (5 bases). CDR3 length: 16 amino acids. CDR1 and CDR2 from the germline V gene are SGHTA and FQGTGA. V lost 1 base and J lost 4, with 16 bases in between. CDR3 DNA: TGTGCCAGCAGCTTAAAACGGTCTAGGGGTGGCACTGAAGCTTTCTTT. Protein product: CASSLKRSRGGTEAFF.

The DNA of the CDR3 is TGTGCCAGCAGCTTAGGTAGCGGGACAGATACGCAGTATTTT. Translating it yields CASSLGSGTDTQYF. The rearrangement joins TRBV7-6 to TRBJ2-3; 7 bases fit TRBD2. This CDR3 has 14 residues. V trimming: 1 base; J trimming: 3 bases; junction bases outside the gene matches: 1. Germline V gives CDR1 SGHVS, CDR2 FNYEAQ.

This chain uses TRBV29-1 with TRBJ1-5; the match to TRBD1 covers 7 bases. The CDR3 runs 19 residues. The J segment lost 0 bases and the V segment lost 3 bases, leaving 17 bases of the junction unmatched. Germline V gives CDR1 SQVTM, CDR2 ANQGSEA. Written as DNA, the CDR3 is TGCAGCGTTGACCTCCCCTTCCAGGGGGACGAATATAGCAATCAGCCCCAGCATTTT. Amino acids: CSVDLPFQGDEYSNQPQHF.

The rearrangement joins TRBV11-3 to TRBJ2-1; perhaps TRBD2 as D (5 bases). Germline V gives CDR1 SGHNT, CDR2 YENEEA. The CDR3 has 17 residues. The V gene lost 4 bases and the J gene lost 0 bases, with 16 bases spanning the gap. The CDR3: CASSSDGLRSSYNEQFF. The CDR3 region has the DNA TGTGCCAGCAGCTCGGACGGACTTAGGAGCTCCTACAATGAGCAGTTCTTC. The full variable domain, with the rest looked up from reference TRBV11-3 and TRBJ2-1, is EAGVVQSPRYKIIEKKQPVAFWCNPISGHNTLYWYLQNLGQGPELLIRYENEEAVDDSQLPKDRFSAERLKGVDSTLKIQPAELGDSAVYLCASSSDGLRSSYNEQFFGPGTRLTVL.

The chain is built from TRBV21-1 and TRBJ2-3; TRBD2 is the table's D call and was not checked against the DNA. TRBV21-1 is a recognized pseudogene. The CDR3 runs to 17 residues. Here the CDR3 reads CASSLIGLAAFTDTQYF. In nucleotides, the CDR3 is TGTGCCAGCAGCTTGATAGGCCTAGCGGCATTCACAGATACGCAGTATTTT.

V is TRBV7-8 and J is TRBJ2-1; 10 nucleotides match TRBD2. V gave up 2 bases and J gave up 4 bases; unmatched junction bases: 8. The CDR3 sequence is 17 residues long. The germline V gene has CDR1 SGHVS and CDR2 FQNEAQ. CDR3 sequence reads: CASSLFLAGAAYNEQFF. CDR3 nucleotides: TGTGCCAGCAGCTTATTCCTAGCGGGGGCAGCTTACAATGAGCAGTTCTTC.

This clone was detected once. The rearrangement uses TRBV25-1 and TRBJ2-5, with 8 bases identical to TRBD2. The V and J ends lost 3 bases and 1 base, in that order; junction bases with no gene match: 4. CDR3 length: 15 residues. In germline, CDR1 is MGHDK, CDR2 SYGVNS. CDR3 loop: CASSDLAGFQETQYF. In DNA, the CDR3 is TGTGCCAGCAGTGACCTAGCGGGCTTCCAAGAGACCCAGTACTTC. The whole variable domain, filled in from reference TRBV25-1 and TRBJ2-5, reads EADIYQTPRYLVIGTGKKITLECSQTMGHDKMYWYQQDPGMELHLIHYSYGVNSTEKGDLSSESTVSRIRTEHFPLTLESARPSHTSQYLCASSDLAGFQETQYFGPGTRLLVL.

The genes are TRBV6-5 and TRBJ2-1, with TRBD2 matching 10 bases. CDR3 length equals 14 residues. Germline V gene lookup returns CDR1 MNHEY and CDR2 SVGAGI. The trim removed 6 bases at V and 10 bases at J, leaving 9 bases unmatched. CDR3 in DNA: TGTGCCAGCAGGATTACTAGCGGGAATAAAGAGCAGTTCTTC. It encodes CASRITSGNKEQFF.